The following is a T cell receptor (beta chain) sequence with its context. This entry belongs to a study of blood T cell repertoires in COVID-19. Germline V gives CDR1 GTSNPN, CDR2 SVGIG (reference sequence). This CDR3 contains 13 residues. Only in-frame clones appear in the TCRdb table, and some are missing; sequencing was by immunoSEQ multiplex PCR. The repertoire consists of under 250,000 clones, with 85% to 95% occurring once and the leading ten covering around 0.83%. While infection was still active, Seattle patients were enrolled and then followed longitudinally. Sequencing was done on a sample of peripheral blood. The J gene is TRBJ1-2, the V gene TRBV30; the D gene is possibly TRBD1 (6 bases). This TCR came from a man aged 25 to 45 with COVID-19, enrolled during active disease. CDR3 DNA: TGTGCTGGAGTGAGGGGGTTGGGCTATGGCTACACCTTC. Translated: CAGVRGLGYGYTF.